This is a list of T cell receptor beta chains from one sample in a study of T cell responses to AZD1222 COVID-19 vaccine. Sequenced by immunoSEQ multiplex PCR; TCRdb stores in-frame clones only, minus some. The profile shows approximately 60,000 clones, approximately 80% of them singletons. The sequenced sample was peripheral blood, obtained on day 0 of AZD1222 vaccination. The receptors were sampled from an adult in good health. The CDR3 runs from the conserved cysteine through the conserved F or W. The order of the fields is J gene, D gene, clone size, V gene, CDR3 DNA, CDR3 protein. A D gene is named only where the DNA matches it firmly. Part of the rows lack a size; the others show once, few, many or a class for expanded clones.

TRBJ2-4 | . | once | TRBV7-5 | TGTGCCAGAAGCTTAGACCTGGGACAGGGGAAAAACATTCAGTACTTC | CARSLDLGQGKNIQYF
TRBJ2-2 | TRBD1 | few | TRBV7-9 | TGTGCCAGCAGCCGCGGGGACAGGGGGCTCGGGGAGCTGTTTTTT | CASSRGDRGLGELFF
TRBJ2-3 | . | few | TRBV20-1 | TGCAGTGCTAGTAAGGATACGCAGTATTTT | CSASKDTQYF
TRBJ2-3 | . | . | TRBV11-3 | TGTGCCAGCAGCTTGAGGGGGGAGGATACGCAGTATTTT | CASSLRGEDTQYF
TRBJ2-1 | . | . | TRBV19 | TGTGCCAGTAGTATAGCCCTACAGCAAAATGAGCAGTTCTTC | CASSIALQQNEQFF
TRBJ2-7 | . | . | TRBV6-5 | TGTGCCAGCACCAGGAGCCGGACGGCTACCTACGAGCAGTACTTC | CASTRSRTATYEQYF
TRBJ1-2 | . | few | TRBV19 | TGTGCCAGTAGTACCCTAGAGGCTAGGCTAGACTATGGCTACACCTTC | CASSTLEARLDYGYTF
TRBJ2-2 | . | medium-sized | TRBV19 | TGTGCCAGTAGTATCCAGGGGAGCGCCGGGGAGCTGTTTTTT | CASSIQGSAGELFF
TRBJ2-2 | . | . | TRBV12-3/TRBV12-4 | TGTGCCAGCAGGGGGTCGAACACCGGGGAGCTGTTTTTT | CASRGSNTGELFF
TRBJ2-5 | . | . | TRBV7-2 | TGTGCCAGCAGCTGGATCCAGGGTCGGGAGACCCAGTACTTC | CASSWIQGRETQYF
TRBJ1-5 | . | once | TRBV12-3/TRBV12-4 | TGTGCCAGCAGTTTAATCCATCAGCCCCAGCATTTT | CASSLIHQPQHF
TRBJ2-7 | TRBD1 | . | TRBV5-1 | TGCGCCAGCAGCTTTACAGGGGGAGAGCAGTACTTC | CASSFTGGEQYF
TRBJ2-7 | . | . | TRBV7-9 | TGTGCCAGCAGCTCGTCGACAGACTACGAGCAGTACTTC | CASSSSTDYEQYF
TRBJ2-5 | . | few | TRBV20-1 | TGCAGTGCTAGTAACCCCCGGACGGAGGAAGAGAGGACCCAGTACTTC | CSASNPRTEEERTQYF